This note documents a single TCR beta chain sequence. V lost 10 bases, J lost 7 bases, and 14 bases lay in between. The CDR3 covers 12 residues. Germline CDR1 reads LNHNV; CDR2 reads YYDKDF (reference sequence). Primed by a sample-barcoded 5' primer and a J-beta primer mix, a second PCR proceeded for 7 to 11 cycles. TCRdb redid the calling of the 5' RACE reads with MiXCR, one entry per CDR3 protein. The sample includes about 2 million distinct CDR3 sequences, about 49% of them seen just once. The data originate from a study of blood T cells in healthy people across ages. The origin of this receptor is a woman in her forties in good health. This chain joins TRBV15 and TRBJ2-1, with D perhaps TRBD2 (5 bases). Sequencing input: blood. Here the CDR3 reads CAILGRSNEQFF. The DNA for the CDR3 is TGTGCCATACTAGGACGGTCGAATGAGCAGTTCTTC.